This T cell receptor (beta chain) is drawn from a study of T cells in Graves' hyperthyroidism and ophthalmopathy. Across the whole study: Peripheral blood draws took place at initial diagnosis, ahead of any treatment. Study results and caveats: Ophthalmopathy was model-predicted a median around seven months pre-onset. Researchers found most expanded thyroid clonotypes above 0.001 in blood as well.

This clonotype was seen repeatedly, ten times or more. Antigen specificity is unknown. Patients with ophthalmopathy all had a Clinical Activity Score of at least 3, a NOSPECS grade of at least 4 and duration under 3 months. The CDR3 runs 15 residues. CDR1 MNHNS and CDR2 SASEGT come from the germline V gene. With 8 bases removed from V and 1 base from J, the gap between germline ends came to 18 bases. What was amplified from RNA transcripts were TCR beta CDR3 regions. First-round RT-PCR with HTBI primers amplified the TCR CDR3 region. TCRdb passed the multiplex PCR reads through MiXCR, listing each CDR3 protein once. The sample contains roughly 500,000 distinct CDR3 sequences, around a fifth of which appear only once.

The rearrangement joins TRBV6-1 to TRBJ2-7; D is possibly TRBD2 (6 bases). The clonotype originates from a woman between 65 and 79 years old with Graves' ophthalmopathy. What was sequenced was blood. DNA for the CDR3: TGTGCCAGCGGCAGAGCTAGCGCTTCTTCCTACGAGCAGTACTTC. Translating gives CASGRASASSYEQYF.